This T cell receptor beta chain was sequenced for a study of shared clonotypes between healthy human individuals. V was clipped by 11 bases and J by 1 base; unmatched bases: 7. The germline V gene encodes CDR1 MNHNY and CDR2 SVGAGI (reference sequence). The CDR3 contains 13 residues. Assay used: immunoSEQ multiplex PCR; TCRdb lists only in-frame clones, some missing. This repertoire shows roughly 2.6 million clones, around 94% found once; its top ten account for about 0.13%. The sequence came from a man between 18 and 29 years old in good health. Sequenced material: naive CD4+ T cells sorted from blood. As for subset: CD45RA+ positively selected. J is TRBJ1-1 and V is TRBV6-6; TRBD1 aligns across 7 bases. The CDR3 reads CASRGQQNTEAFF. In DNA, the CDR3 is TGTGCCTCCCGGGGACAGCAGAACACTGAAGCTTTCTTT.